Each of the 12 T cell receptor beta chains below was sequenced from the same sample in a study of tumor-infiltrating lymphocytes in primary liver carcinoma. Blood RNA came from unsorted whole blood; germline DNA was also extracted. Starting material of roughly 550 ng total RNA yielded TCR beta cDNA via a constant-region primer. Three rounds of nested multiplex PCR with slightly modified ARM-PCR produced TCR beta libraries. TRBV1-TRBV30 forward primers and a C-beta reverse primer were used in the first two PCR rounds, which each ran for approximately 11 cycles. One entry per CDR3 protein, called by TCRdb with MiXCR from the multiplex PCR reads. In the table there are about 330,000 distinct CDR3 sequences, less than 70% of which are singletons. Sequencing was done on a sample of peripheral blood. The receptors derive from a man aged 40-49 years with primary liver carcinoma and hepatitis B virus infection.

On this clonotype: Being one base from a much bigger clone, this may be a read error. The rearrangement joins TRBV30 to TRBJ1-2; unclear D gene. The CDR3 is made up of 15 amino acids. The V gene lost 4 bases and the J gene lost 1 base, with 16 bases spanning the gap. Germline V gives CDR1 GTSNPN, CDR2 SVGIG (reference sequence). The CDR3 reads CAWTGWATYNYGYTF. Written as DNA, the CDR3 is TGTGCCTGGACAGGATGGGCAACTTATAACTATGGCTACACCTTC.

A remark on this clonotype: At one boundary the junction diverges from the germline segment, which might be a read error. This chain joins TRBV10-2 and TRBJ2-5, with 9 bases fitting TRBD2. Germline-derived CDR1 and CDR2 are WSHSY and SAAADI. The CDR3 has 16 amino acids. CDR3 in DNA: TGCGCCAACAGTCTCAGACTAGCGGATACTCTAGAGACCCAATACTTC. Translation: CANSLRLADTLETQYF.

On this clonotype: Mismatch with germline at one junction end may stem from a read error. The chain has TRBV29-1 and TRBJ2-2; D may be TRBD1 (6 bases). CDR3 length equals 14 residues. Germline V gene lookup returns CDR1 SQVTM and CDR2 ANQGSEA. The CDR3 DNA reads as TGCAGCGTTGATTCAGGGGTGAACATCGGGGAGCTGTTTTTT. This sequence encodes CSVDSGVNIGELFF.

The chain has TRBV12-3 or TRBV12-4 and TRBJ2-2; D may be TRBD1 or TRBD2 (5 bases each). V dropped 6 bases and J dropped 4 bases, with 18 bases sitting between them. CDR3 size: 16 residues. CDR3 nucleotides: TGTGCCAGCAGGCGGACCGGGACGGGACGCACCGGGGAGCTGTTTTTT. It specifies CASRRTGTGRTGELFF.

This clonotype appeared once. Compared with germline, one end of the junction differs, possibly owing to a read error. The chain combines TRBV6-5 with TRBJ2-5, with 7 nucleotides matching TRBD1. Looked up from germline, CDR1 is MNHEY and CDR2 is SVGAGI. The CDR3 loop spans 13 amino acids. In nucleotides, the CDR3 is TGTGTCAGCAGGCCCGGGACAGTAGGGATCCAGTACTTC. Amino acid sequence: CVSRPGTVGIQYF.

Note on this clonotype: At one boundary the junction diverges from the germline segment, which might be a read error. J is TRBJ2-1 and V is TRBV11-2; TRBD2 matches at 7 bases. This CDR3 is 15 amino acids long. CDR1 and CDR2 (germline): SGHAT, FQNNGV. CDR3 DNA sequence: TGCGACAGCAGCCCCGAGACTAGCAACTACAATGAGCAGTTCTTC. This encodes CDSSPETSNYNEQFF.

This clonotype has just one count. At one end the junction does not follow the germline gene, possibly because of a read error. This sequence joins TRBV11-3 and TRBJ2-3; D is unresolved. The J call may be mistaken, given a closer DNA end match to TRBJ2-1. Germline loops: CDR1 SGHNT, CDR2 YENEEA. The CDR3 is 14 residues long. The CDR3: CVSSLYSSTGEQFF. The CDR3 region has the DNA TGTGTCAGCAGTCTATATTCCTCGACGGGTGAGCAGTTCTTC.

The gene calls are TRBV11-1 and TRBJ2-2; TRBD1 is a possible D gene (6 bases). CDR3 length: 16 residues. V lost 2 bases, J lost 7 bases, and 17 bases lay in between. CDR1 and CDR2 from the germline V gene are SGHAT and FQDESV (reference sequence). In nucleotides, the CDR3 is TGTGCCAGCAGCTTATCGCGGACAGAGGTTTTCGGGGAGCTGTTTTTT. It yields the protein CASSLSRTEVFGELFF.

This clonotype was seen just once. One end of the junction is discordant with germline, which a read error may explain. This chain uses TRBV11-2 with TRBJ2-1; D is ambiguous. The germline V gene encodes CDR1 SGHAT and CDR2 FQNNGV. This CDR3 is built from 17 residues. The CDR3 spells CAGSLVGMASRANEQFF. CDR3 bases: TGTGCCGGCAGCTTAGTTGGGATGGCTAGTAGAGCCAATGAGCAGTTCTTC.

CDR3 coding DNA: TGTGCCAGCAGCGTGGGACAGTCACTCCGTTACAATGAGCAGTTCTTC. It translates to CASSVGQSLRYNEQFF. This chain links TRBV5-4 with TRBJ2-1, with 7 bases matching TRBD1. The V gene's germline CDR1 is SGHNT and CDR2 YYREEE (reference sequence). With V trimmed by 4 bases and J by 4 bases, 11 bases remained unmatched. This CDR3 is 16 amino acids long.

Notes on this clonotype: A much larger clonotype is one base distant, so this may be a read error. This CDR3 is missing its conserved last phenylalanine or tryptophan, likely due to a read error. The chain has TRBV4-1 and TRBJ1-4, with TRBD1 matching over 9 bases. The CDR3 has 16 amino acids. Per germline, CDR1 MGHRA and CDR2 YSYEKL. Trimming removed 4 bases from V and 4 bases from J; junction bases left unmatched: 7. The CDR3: CASSPGQGPYNEKLFS. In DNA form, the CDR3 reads TGCGCCAGCAGCCCGGGACAGGGACCTTATAATGAAAAACTGTTTTCT.

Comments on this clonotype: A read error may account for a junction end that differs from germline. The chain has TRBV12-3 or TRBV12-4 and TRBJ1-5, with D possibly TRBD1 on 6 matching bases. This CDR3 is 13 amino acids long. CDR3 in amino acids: CTSRGPGNQPQHF. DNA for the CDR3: TGTACCAGCAGGGGTCCTGGCAATCAGCCCCAGCATTTT.